Shown below are 5 T cell receptor beta chains from a single sample sequenced in a study of blood T cell repertoires in COVID-19. The data were produced by immunoSEQ multiplex PCR, yet TCRdb's version contains in-frame clones alone and is incomplete. The data show roughly 100,000 clones, approximately 90% seen once. The sample taken for sequencing was peripheral blood. The receptor set was obtained from a human donor with active COVID-19. The donor label of this sample is uncertain.

The chain has TRBV5-5 and TRBJ1-6; 8 bases line up with TRBD1. The CDR3 is made up of 17 amino acids. V shed 0 bases, J shed 6 bases, and the junction held 8 bases outside the gene matches. The V gene's germline CDR1 is SGHKS and CDR2 YYEKEE (reference sequence). The CDR3 sequence is CASSLAIQGALNSPLHF. The CDR3 DNA reads TGTGCCAGCAGCTTGGCAATCCAGGGGGCCCTTAATTCACCCCTCCACTTT.

The chain recombines TRBV25-1 with TRBJ2-2; tentatively, D is TRBD1 (6 bases). Germline loops: CDR1 MGHDK, CDR2 SYGVNS. This CDR3 has 13 amino acids. With 6 bases removed from V and 1 base from J, the gap between germline ends came to 6 bases. The CDR3 sequence is CASRGQNTGELFF. CDR3 in DNA: TGTGCCAGCAGGGGACAGAACACCGGGGAGCTGTTTTTT.

The rearrangement joins TRBV19 to TRBJ1-2; 7 bases are a match to TRBD1. The germline V gene encodes CDR1 LNHDA and CDR2 SQIVND (reference sequence). The CDR3 consists of 15 residues. V trimming: 6 bases; J trimming: 2 bases; junction bases outside the gene matches: 9. In DNA form, the CDR3 reads TGTGCCAGTAGGCAGGGGGGAGAGTACAACTATGGCTACACCTTC. It yields the protein CASRQGGEYNYGYTF.

The J gene is TRBJ2-3, the V gene TRBV7-2; 10 bases are a match to TRBD1. The germline V gene encodes CDR1 SGHTA and CDR2 FQGNSA. The V segment lost 0 bases and the J segment 6 bases; nucleotides outside the gene matches: 6. The CDR3 is 16 residues long. The CDR3 nucleotides are TGTGCCAGCAGCTTAGCCGGGACAGGGGCATCGGATACGCAGTATTTT. This codes for CASSLAGTGASDTQYF.

V gene TRBV19 combines with J gene TRBJ2-1; 7 nucleotides align to TRBD1. From germline, CDR1 is LNHDA and CDR2 SQIVND (reference sequence). The CDR3 has 13 residues. Unmatched junction bases numbered 2, after V lost 6 bases and J lost 3 bases. CDR3 amino acids: CASRQGLYNEQFF. Written as DNA, the CDR3 is TGTGCCAGTAGACAGGGGCTCTACAATGAGCAGTTCTTC.